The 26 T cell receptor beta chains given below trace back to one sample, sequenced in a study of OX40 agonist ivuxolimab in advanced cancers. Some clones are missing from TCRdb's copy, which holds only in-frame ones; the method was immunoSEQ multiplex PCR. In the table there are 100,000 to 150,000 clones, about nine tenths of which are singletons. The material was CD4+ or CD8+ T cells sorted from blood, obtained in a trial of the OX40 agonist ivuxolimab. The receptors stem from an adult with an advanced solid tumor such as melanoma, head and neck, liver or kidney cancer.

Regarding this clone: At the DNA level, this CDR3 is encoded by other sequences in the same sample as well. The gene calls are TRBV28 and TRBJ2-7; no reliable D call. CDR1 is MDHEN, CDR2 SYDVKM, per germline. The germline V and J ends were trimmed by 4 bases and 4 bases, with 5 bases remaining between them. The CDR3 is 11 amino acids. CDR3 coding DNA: TGTGCCAGCAGTTCAACTTACGAGCAGTACTTC. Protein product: CASSSTYEQYF.

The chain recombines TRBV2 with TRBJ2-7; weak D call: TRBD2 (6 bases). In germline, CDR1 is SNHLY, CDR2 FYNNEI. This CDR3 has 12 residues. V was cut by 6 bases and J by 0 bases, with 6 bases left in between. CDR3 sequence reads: CASREGSYEQYF. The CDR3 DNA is TGTGCCAGCAGGGAGGGCTCCTACGAGCAGTACTTC.

CDR3 coding DNA: TGTGCCAGCACAGCGGGAGGGGTCTACAATGAGCAGTTCTTC. The encoded protein is CASTAGGVYNEQFF. J is TRBJ2-1 and V is TRBV28; 10 bases align to TRBD2. The V gene's germline CDR1 is MDHEN and CDR2 SYDVKM. V gave up 7 bases and J gave up 3 bases; unmatched junction bases: 3. The CDR3 runs to 14 residues.

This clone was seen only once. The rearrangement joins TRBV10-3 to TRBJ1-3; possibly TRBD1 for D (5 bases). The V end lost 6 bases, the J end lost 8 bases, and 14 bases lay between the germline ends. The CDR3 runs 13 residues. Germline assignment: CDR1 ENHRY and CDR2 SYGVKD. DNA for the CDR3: TGTGCCATCAGGGGGGTGTCGGTGGACACCATATATTTT. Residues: CAIRGVSVDTIYF.

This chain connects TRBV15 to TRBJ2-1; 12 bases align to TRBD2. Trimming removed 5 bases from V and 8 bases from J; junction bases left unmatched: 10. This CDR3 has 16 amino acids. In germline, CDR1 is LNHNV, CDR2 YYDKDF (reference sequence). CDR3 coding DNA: TGTGCCACCAGCTGGACTAGCGGGATAGAATTCGATGAGCAGTTCTTC. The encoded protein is CATSWTSGIEFDEQFF.

The CDR3 loop is CASSQTSRSYEQYF. The CDR3 DNA sequence: TGCGCCAGCAGCCAAACCTCGAGGTCTTACGAGCAGTACTTC. This chain joins TRBV4-1 and TRBJ2-7; D unclear. This CDR3 region has 14 residues. CDR1 is MGHRA, CDR2 YSYEKL, per germline. V lost 2 bases and J 4 bases, leaving 12 bases between the germline ends.

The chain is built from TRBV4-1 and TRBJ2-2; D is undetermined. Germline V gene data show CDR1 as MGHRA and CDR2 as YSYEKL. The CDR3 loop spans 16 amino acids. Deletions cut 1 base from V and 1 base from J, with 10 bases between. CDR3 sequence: CASSQADGRNTGELFF. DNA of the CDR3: TGCGCCAGCAGCCAAGCCGACGGGCGGAACACCGGGGAGCTGTTTTTT.

As DNA, the CDR3 is TGTGCCAGCAGTTTAGGGGGGCCCATGAACACTGAAGCTTTCTTT. It is translated as CASSLGGPMNTEAFF. This rearrangement joins TRBV28 to TRBJ1-1; a possible D gene is TRBD1 (6 bases). Germline lookup yields CDR1 MDHEN and CDR2 SYDVKM. V gave up 2 bases and J gave up 0 bases, with 10 bases separating them. The CDR3 is made up of 15 amino acids.

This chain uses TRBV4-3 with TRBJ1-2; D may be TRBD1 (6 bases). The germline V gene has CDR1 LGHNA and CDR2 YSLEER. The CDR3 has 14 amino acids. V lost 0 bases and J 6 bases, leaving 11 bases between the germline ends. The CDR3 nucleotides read TGCGCCAGCAGCCAAGACGGACAGAGGAATGGCTACACCTTC. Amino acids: CASSQDGQRNGYTF.

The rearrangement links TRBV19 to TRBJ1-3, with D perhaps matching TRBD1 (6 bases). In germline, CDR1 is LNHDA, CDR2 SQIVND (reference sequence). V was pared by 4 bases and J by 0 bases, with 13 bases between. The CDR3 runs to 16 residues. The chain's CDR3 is CASSTADSFSGNTIYF. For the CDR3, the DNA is TGTGCCAGTAGTACGGCGGACAGTTTCTCTGGAAACACCATATATTTT.

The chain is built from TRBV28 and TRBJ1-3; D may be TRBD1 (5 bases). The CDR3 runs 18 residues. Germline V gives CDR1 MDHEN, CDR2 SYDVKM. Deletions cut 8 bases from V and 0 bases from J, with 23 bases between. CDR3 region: CASRGAEEGINSGNTIYF. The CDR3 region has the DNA TGTGCCAGCCGCGGGGCTGAGGAGGGTATTAACTCTGGAAACACCATATATTTT.

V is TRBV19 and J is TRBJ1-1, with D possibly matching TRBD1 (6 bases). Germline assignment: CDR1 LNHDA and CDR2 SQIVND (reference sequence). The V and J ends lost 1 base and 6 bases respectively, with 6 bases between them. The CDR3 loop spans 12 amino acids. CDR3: CASSIGTAEAFF. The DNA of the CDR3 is TGTGCCAGTAGTATAGGGACAGCTGAAGCTTTCTTT.

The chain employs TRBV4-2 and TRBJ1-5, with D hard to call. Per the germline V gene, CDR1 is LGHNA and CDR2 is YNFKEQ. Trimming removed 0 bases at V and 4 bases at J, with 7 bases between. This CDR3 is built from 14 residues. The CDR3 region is CASSQDSENQPQHF. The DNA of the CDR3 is TGTGCCAGCAGCCAAGATTCGGAAAATCAGCCCCAGCATTTT.

The CDR3 is CASTLLRRQGENTEAFF. DNA of the CDR3: TGTGCCAGTACCCTCCTAAGACGGCAGGGGGAGAACACTGAAGCTTTCTTT. This sequence joins TRBV19 and TRBJ1-1, with TRBD1 matching 7 bases. Germline V gene data show CDR1 as LNHDA and CDR2 as SQIVND (reference sequence). Trimming took 7 bases from V and 1 from J; bases not matched to a gene: 15. This CDR3 has 17 amino acids.

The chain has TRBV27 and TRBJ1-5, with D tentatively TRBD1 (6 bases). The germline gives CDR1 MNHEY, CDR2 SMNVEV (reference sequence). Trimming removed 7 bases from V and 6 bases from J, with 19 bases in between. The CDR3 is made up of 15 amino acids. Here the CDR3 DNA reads TGTGCCAGCACTTTGCGTGCAGGGGCCAGTCAGCCCCAGCATTTT. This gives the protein CASTLRAGASQPQHF.

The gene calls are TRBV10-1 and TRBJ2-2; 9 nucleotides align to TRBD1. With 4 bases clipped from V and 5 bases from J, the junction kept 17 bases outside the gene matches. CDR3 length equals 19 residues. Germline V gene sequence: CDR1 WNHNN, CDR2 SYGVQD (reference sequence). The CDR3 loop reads CASSGGTGSGGRRTGELFF. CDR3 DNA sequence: TGCGCCAGCAGTGGCGGGACAGGGTCCGGCGGGAGACGGACCGGGGAGCTGTTTTTT.

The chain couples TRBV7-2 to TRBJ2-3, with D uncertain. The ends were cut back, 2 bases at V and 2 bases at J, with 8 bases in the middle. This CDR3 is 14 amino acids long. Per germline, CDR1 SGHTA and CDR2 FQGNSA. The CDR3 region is CASSLPGITDTQYF. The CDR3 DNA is TGTGCCAGCAGCTTACCCGGAATCACAGATACGCAGTATTTT. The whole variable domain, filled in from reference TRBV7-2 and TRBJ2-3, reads GAGVSQSPSNKVTEKGKDVELRCDPISGHTALYWYRQSLGQGLEFLIYFQGNSAPDKSGLPSDRFSAERTGGSVSTLTIQRTQQEDSAVYLCASSLPGITDTQYFGPGTRLTVL.

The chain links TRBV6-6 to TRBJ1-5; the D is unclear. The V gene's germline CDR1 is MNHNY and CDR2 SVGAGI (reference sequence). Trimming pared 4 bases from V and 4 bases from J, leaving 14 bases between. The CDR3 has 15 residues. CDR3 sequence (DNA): TGTGCCAGCAGTTTATCCGGGGAGTCGAATCAGCCCCAGCATTTT. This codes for CASSLSGESNQPQHF.

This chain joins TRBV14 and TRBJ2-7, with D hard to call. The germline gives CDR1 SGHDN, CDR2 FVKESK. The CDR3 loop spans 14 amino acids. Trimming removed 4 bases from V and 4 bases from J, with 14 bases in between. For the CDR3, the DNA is TGTGCCAGCAGCCCCCGGGCAGGCCAGTACGAGCAGTACTTC. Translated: CASSPRAGQYEQYF. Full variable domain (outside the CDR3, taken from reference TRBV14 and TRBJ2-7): EAGVTQFPSHSVIEKGQTVTLRCDPISGHDNLYWYRRVMGKEIKFLLHFVKESKQDESGMPNNRFLAERTGGTYSTLKVQPAELEDSGVYFCASSPRAGQYEQYFGPGTRLTVT.

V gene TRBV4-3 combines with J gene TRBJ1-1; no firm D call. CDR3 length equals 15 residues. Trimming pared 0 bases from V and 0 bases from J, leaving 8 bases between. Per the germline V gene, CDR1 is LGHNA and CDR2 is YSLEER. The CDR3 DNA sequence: TGCGCCAGCAGCCAAGACCAGGAAATGAACACTGAAGCTTTCTTT. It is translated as CASSQDQEMNTEAFF.

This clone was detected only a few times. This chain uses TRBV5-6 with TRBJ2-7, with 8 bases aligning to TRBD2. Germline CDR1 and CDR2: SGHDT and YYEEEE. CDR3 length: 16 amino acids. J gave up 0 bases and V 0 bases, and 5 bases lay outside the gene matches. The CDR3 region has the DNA TGTGCCAGCAGCTTGGAATCGGGACTAGACTCCTACGAGCAGTACTTC. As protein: CASSLESGLDSYEQYF.

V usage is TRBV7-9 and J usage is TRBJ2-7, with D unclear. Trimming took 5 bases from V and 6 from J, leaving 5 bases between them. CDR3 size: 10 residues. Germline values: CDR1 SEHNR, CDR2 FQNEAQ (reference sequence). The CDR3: CASSGAEQYF. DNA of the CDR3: TGTGCCAGCAGCGGTGCCGAGCAGTACTTC.

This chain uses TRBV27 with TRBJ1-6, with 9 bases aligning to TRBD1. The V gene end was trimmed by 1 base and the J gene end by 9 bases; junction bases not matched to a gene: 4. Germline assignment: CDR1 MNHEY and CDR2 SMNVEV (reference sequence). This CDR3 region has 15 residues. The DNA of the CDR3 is TGTGCCAGCAGTTTATGGGGGACAGGGTCTTCACCCCTCCACTTT. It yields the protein CASSLWGTGSSPLHF.

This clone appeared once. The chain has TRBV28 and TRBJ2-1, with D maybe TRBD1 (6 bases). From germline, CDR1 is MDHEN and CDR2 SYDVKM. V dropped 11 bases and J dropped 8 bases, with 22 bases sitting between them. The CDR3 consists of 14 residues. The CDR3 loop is CAGSKTGYFYEQFF. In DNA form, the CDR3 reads TGTGCCGGCTCTAAAACAGGGTATTTCTATGAGCAGTTCTTC. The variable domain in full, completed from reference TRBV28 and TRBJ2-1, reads DVKVTQSSRYLVKRTGEKVFLECVQDMDHENMFWYRQDPGLGLRLIYFSYDVKMKEKGDIPEGYSVSREKKERFSLILESASTNQTSMYLCAGSKTGYFYEQFFGPGTRLTVL.

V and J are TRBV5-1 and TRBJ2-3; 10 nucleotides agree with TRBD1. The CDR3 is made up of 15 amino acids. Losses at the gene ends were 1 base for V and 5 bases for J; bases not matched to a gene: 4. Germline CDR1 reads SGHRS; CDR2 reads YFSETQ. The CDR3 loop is CASSLRDRGLDTQYF. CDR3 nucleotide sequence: TGCGCCAGCAGCTTGAGGGACAGGGGTTTAGATACGCAGTATTTT.

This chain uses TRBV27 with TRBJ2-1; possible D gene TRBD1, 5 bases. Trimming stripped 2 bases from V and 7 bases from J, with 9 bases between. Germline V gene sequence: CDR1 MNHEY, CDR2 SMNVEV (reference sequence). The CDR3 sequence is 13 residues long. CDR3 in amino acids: CASSLKGVNEQFF. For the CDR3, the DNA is TGTGCCAGCAGTTTAAAAGGGGTGAATGAGCAGTTCTTC.